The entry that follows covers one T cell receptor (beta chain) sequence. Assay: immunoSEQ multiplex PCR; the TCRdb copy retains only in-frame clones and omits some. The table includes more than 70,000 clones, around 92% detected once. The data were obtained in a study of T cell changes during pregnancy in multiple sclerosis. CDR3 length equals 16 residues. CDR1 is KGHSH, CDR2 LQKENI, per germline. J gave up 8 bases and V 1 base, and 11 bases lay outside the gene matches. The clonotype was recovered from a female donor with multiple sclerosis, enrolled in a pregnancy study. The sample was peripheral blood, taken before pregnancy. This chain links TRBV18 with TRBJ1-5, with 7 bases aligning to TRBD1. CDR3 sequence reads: CASSPRGQVPLEPQHF. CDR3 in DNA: TGTGCCAGCTCACCACGAGGACAGGTCCCGCTTGAGCCCCAGCATTTT.